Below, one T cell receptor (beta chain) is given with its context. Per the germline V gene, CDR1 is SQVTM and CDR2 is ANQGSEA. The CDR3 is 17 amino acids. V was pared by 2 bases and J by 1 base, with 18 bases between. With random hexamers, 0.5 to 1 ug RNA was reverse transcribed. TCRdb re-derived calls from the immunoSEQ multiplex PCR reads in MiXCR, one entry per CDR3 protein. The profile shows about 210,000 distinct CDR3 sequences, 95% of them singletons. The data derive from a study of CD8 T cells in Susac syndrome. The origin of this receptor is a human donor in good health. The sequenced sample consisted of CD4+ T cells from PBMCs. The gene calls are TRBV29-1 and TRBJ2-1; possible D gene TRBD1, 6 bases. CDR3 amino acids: CSVETVGGLGSYNEQFF. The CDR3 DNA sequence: TGCAGCGTTGAAACTGTTGGGGGCTTGGGTTCCTACAATGAGCAGTTCTTC.